The 31 T cell receptor beta chains reported below all come from one sample, sequenced in a study of T-cell reconstitution after alpha-beta-depleted transplantation in children. Preparation of the TCRbeta library involved a method that used unique molecular identifiers. A single record per CDR3 protein comes from TCRdb applying MiXCR to the PCR reads. The table records almost 250,000 distinct CDR3 sequences, around 25% of them present only once. The sample here was PBMCs, taken before TCRalphabeta/CD19-depleted stem cell transplant. The receptors here all came from a girl aged 2 to 9 with Fanconi anemia, due to receive a stem cell transplant.

This clonotype came up a few times. The V gene is TRBV24-1, the J gene TRBJ2-5; D not certain. This CDR3 region has 11 residues. Deletions cut 9 bases from V and 2 bases from J, with 6 bases between. Looked up from germline, CDR1 is KGHDR and CDR2 is SFDVKD. The CDR3 region has the DNA TGTGCCACCCCAGGACAAGAGACCCAGTACTTC. This encodes CATPGQETQYF.

The V gene is TRBV11-2, the J gene TRBJ2-1; D gene ambiguous. With 2 bases removed from V and 6 bases from J, the gap between germline ends came to 5 bases. The CDR3 loop spans 12 amino acids. Germline CDR1 is SGHAT and CDR2 is FQNNGV. For the CDR3, the DNA is TGTGCCAGCAGCTTACCGACCAATGAGCAGTTCTTC. Translating it yields CASSLPTNEQFF.

The chain joins TRBV5-1 to TRBJ1-1; TRBD1 agrees at 7 bases. Germline V lookup: CDR1 SGHRS, CDR2 YFSETQ. The CDR3 length is 14 residues. Trimming at V came to 2 bases and at J to 5 bases, leaving 6 bases not matched to a gene. CDR3 in amino acids: CASSLDREGTEAFF. For the CDR3, the DNA is TGCGCCAGCAGCTTAGACAGGGAAGGTACTGAAGCTTTCTTT.

V and J are TRBV20-1 and TRBJ1-2, with no clear D. Germline V gives CDR1 DFQATT, CDR2 SNEGSKA (reference sequence). This CDR3 is built from 14 residues. V gave up 2 bases and J gave up 7 bases, with 17 bases separating them. The CDR3 bases are TGCAGTGCTAGACAGGAGAGCCCAAGCGGTGGCTACACCTTC. Its translation: CSARQESPSGGYTF.

This clonotype has a count of ten or more. The chain combines TRBV29-1 with TRBJ1-3; a weak D match, TRBD1 (5 bases). The V gene lost 4 bases and the J gene lost 0 bases, with 13 bases spanning the gap. The CDR3 loop spans 15 amino acids. CDR1 is SQVTM, CDR2 ANQGSEA, per germline. The CDR3 nucleotides read TGCAGCGTTGTTGGAGGGGTCAACTCTGGAAACACCATATATTTT. Protein product: CSVVGGVNSGNTIYF.

Only a few counts were recorded for this clonotype. The chain employs TRBV6-2 or TRBV6-3 and TRBJ2-1; possibly TRBD2 for D (6 bases). The CDR3 sequence is 13 residues long. Germline-derived CDR1 and CDR2 are MNHEY and SVGEGT. V lost 0 bases and J 6 bases, leaving 6 bases between the germline ends. The CDR3 sequence: CASSYSTSNEQFF. The DNA for the CDR3 is TGTGCCAGCAGTTACTCGACTAGCAATGAGCAGTTCTTC.

This clonotype was seen many times. The V gene is TRBV28, the J gene TRBJ2-2; 7 positions agree with TRBD1. Per the germline V gene, CDR1 is MDHEN and CDR2 is SYDVKM. After removal of 7 bases from V and 4 bases from J, the junction contained 12 bases not matched to a gene. The CDR3 is made up of 16 amino acids. In nucleotides, the CDR3 is TGTGCCAGCACGACTGGGACCAACAGGGGCACCGGGGAGCTGTTTTTT. Protein product: CASTTGTNRGTGELFF.

This clonotype was counted between two and nine times. The final CDR3 position lacks the conserved phenylalanine or tryptophan, pointing to a likely read error. The chain recombines TRBV29-1 with TRBJ2-2; the D call may be TRBD1 or TRBD2 (7 bases each). CDR1 is SQVTM, CDR2 ANQGSEA, per germline. V dropped 4 bases and J dropped 4 bases, with 16 bases sitting between them. The CDR3 is 15 residues long. This CDR3 is CSVGGGGDITGELFL. As DNA, the CDR3 is TGCAGCGTTGGGGGAGGGGGCGATATCACCGGGGAGCTGTTTCTT.

The chain links TRBV9 to TRBJ2-1; a possible D gene is TRBD2 (6 bases). CDR1 and CDR2 from the germline V gene are SGDLS and YYNGEE. V was pared by 0 bases and J by 10 bases, with 14 bases between. There are 14 residues in the CDR3. CDR3: CASSVDLEAGEQFF. For the CDR3, the DNA is TGTGCCAGCAGCGTAGATTTGGAGGCGGGAGAGCAGTTCTTC.

This clonotype was seen a handful of times. The chain employs TRBV20-1 and TRBJ2-3, with a possible D match to TRBD2 (5 bases). Per germline, CDR1 DFQATT and CDR2 SNEGSKA (reference sequence). Trimming shortened V by 6 bases and J by 2 bases, and 21 bases separated the two germline ends. CDR3 length: 16 residues. The DNA of the CDR3 is TGCAGTGCCTTGAGGCCTAGCTCCTTGCACACAGATACGCAGTATTTT. Protein product: CSALRPSSLHTDTQYF.

The rearrangement uses TRBV6-1 and TRBJ2-1, with D uncertain. Germline V gene sequence: CDR1 MNHNS, CDR2 SASEGT. V lost 2 bases, J lost 5 bases, and 7 bases lay in between. The CDR3 totals 13 residues. CDR3 in amino acids: CASSEIFHNEQFF. In DNA, the CDR3 is TGTGCCAGCAGTGAAATTTTTCACAATGAGCAGTTCTTC.

The J gene is TRBJ1-5, the V gene TRBV29-1, with D tentatively TRBD1 (6 bases). In germline, CDR1 is SQVTM, CDR2 ANQGSEA. CDR3 size: 13 residues. Trimming removed 3 bases at V and 3 bases at J, with 9 bases between. CDR3 sequence: CSVDRTDNQPQHF. DNA of the CDR3: TGCAGCGTTGATAGGACAGACAATCAGCCCCAGCATTTT.

This clonotype was observed at least ten times. The chain joins TRBV27 to TRBJ2-7; D not resolved. This CDR3 has 15 amino acids. Trimming cost V 6 bases and J 4 bases, with 19 bases left between them. Germline lookup yields CDR1 MNHEY and CDR2 SMNVEV (reference sequence). CDR3 protein: CASRQLPTLYYEQYF. CDR3 nucleotides: TGTGCCAGCAGACAGCTCCCTACTCTATATTACGAGCAGTACTTC.

V usage is TRBV6-6 and J usage is TRBJ1-2; D gene uncertain. With 0 bases removed from V and 6 bases from J, the gap between germline ends came to 5 bases. CDR3 length equals 12 residues. Per the germline V gene, CDR1 is MNHNY and CDR2 is SVGAGI (reference sequence). The DNA of the CDR3 is TGTGCCAGCAGTTACTCGAGTGATGGCTACACCTTC. Its protein is CASSYSSDGYTF.

The J gene is TRBJ2-1, the V gene TRBV6-5, with D possibly being TRBD2 (5 bases). Germline V gene sequence: CDR1 MNHEY, CDR2 SVGAGI. CDR3 length equals 14 residues. V lost 1 base and J 9 bases, leaving 13 bases between the germline ends. The CDR3 region is CASSYLKDYGEQFF. The CDR3 coding sequence is TGTGCCAGCAGTTACTTGAAAGACTACGGTGAGCAGTTCTTC.

This clonotype was recorded many times. The V call is TRBV10-3, the J call TRBJ2-5, with D unresolved. This CDR3 is built from 11 residues. V lost 3 bases and J 5 bases, leaving 4 bases between the germline ends. CDR1 ENHRY and CDR2 SYGVKD come from the germline V gene. This chain's CDR3 is CAISDVETQYF. DNA for the CDR3: TGTGCCATCAGTGATGTGGAGACCCAGTACTTC.

This clonotype came up many times. The CDR3 loop reads CASSYSSPVYNEQFF. CDR3 DNA sequence: TGTGCCAGCAGTTACTCAAGTCCGGTTTACAATGAGCAGTTCTTC. The rearrangement links TRBV6-2 or TRBV6-3 to TRBJ2-1; D unresolved. V shed 0 bases and J shed 4 bases, with 10 bases lying between them. This CDR3 spans 15 amino acids. Germline V CDR1 and CDR2: MNHEY, SVGEGT.

This clonotype was seen many times. The rearrangement joins TRBV29-1 to TRBJ2-4; 11 bases match TRBD1. Per germline, CDR1 SQVTM and CDR2 ANQGSEA. The ends lost 5 bases at V and 6 bases at J; junction bases unmatched: 6. This CDR3 region has 14 residues. CDR3 residues: CSVRVGQGANIQYF. The CDR3 region has the DNA TGCAGCGTTAGAGTAGGACAGGGGGCAAACATTCAGTACTTC.

Ten or more counts support this clonotype. The V and J genes are TRBV20-1 and TRBJ1-1; no firm D call. Germline V gives CDR1 DFQATT, CDR2 SNEGSKA (reference sequence). Trimming removed 0 bases from V and 9 bases from J, with 2 bases in between. The CDR3 loop spans 9 amino acids. This CDR3 is CSARDQAFF. Written as DNA, the CDR3 is TGCAGTGCTAGAGATCAAGCTTTCTTT.

The genes are TRBV7-2 and TRBJ2-2; a weak D match, TRBD2 (5 bases). The CDR3 is 17 residues long. The germline V gene has CDR1 SGHTA and CDR2 FQGNSA. V was shortened by 3 bases and J by 6 bases, with 20 bases between the two germline ends. The CDR3 nucleotides read TGTGCCAGCAGCTTGACCTGGACTCCCATGGAGGCCGGGGAGCTGTTTTTT. Residues: CASSLTWTPMEAGELFF.

A single count supports this clonotype. V and J are TRBV20-1 and TRBJ2-1; D gene unclear. With 8 bases removed from V and 4 bases from J, the gap between germline ends came to 12 bases. The germline V gene has CDR1 DFQATT and CDR2 SNEGSKA (reference sequence). The CDR3 contains 12 residues. In DNA form, the CDR3 reads TGCAGTCCACCCACTGGTTACAATGAGCAGTTCTTC. It codes for CSPPTGYNEQFF.

This chain uses TRBV20-1 with TRBJ2-1, with 15 bases that match TRBD2. CDR3 length: 15 amino acids. J lost 3 bases, V lost 6 bases, and 3 bases had no gene match. Germline-derived CDR1 and CDR2 are DFQATT and SNEGSKA (reference sequence). CDR3 in DNA: TGCAGTGCCAGGACTAGCGGGAGGGTCTACAATGAGCAGTTCTTC. Protein sequence: CSARTSGRVYNEQFF.

V usage is TRBV5-4 and J usage is TRBJ1-5; 10 nucleotides agree with TRBD1. CDR1 and CDR2 (germline): SGHNT, YYREEE (reference sequence). The V gene end was trimmed by 3 bases and the J gene end by 4 bases; junction bases not matched to a gene: 1. This CDR3 spans 14 amino acids. The CDR3 nucleotides are TGTGCCAGCAGCTGGGACAGGGGTAATCAGCCCCAGCATTTT. Translated, it gives CASSWDRGNQPQHF.

The chain couples TRBV4-2 to TRBJ2-7; D is possibly TRBD1 (5 bases). CDR3 length: 14 residues. In germline, CDR1 is LGHNA, CDR2 YNFKEQ. Trimming shortened V by 4 bases and J by 5 bases, and 15 bases separated the two germline ends. CDR3 region: CASSLRQIKDEQYF. In DNA form, the CDR3 reads TGTGCCAGCAGCCTCAGACAGATAAAGGACGAGCAGTACTTC.

This clonotype occurred a few times. The genes are TRBV20-1 and TRBJ2-7; the D is unclear. Germline V lookup: CDR1 DFQATT, CDR2 SNEGSKA (reference sequence). The CDR3 totals 12 residues. The V and J ends lost 0 bases and 2 bases respectively, with 5 bases between them. The CDR3 sequence is CSARDHTYEQYF. CDR3 coding DNA: TGCAGTGCTAGAGATCACACCTACGAGCAGTACTTC.

The chain has TRBV28 and TRBJ2-7; 7 nucleotides match TRBD1. CDR3 length equals 15 residues. V shed 1 base and J 3 bases; nucleotides not matched to a gene: 6. CDR1 is MDHEN, CDR2 SYDVKM, per germline. The CDR3 nucleotides read TGTGCCAGCAGTTTATTACCGACAGGGATCTACGAGCAGTACTTC. It codes for CASSLLPTGIYEQYF.

The V gene is TRBV5-1, the J gene TRBJ1-1; D remains unclear. V lost 2 bases and J lost 1, with 6 bases in between. Germline-derived CDR1 and CDR2 are SGHRS and YFSETQ. CDR3 size: 13 residues. The CDR3 region is CASSLVPNTEAFF. For the CDR3, the DNA is TGCGCCAGCAGCTTAGTACCGAACACTGAAGCTTTCTTT.

This clonotype was seen repeatedly, ten times or more. V and J are TRBV29-1 and TRBJ2-7, with 10 bases identical to TRBD2. Germline V lookup: CDR1 SQVTM, CDR2 ANQGSEA. The CDR3 is made up of 14 amino acids. J lost 2 bases, V lost 4 bases, and 5 bases had no gene match. This CDR3 is CSVVRLAGAYEQYF. The CDR3 DNA follows: TGCAGCGTTGTAAGGCTAGCGGGAGCCTACGAGCAGTACTTC.

J is TRBJ2-3 and V is TRBV2, with TRBD1 identical over 10 bases. The CDR3 runs to 15 residues. V lost 6 bases, J lost 2 bases, and 5 bases stayed unmatched. The germline V gene has CDR1 SNHLY and CDR2 FYNNEI. CDR3 sequence (DNA): TGTGCCAGCAGACCCGGGACAGGGGTCACAGATACGCAGTATTTT. Its protein is CASRPGTGVTDTQYF.

In this sample, this clonotype turned up many times. This chain connects TRBV4-2 to TRBJ2-1; D gene unclear. The CDR3 runs 14 residues. The germline CDR1 and CDR2 sequences are LGHNA and YNFKEQ. With 1 base removed from V and 4 bases from J, the gap between germline ends came to 8 bases. The CDR3 DNA reads TGTGCCAGCAGCCAAGGTAGTCAGTACAATGAGCAGTTCTTC. It yields the protein CASSQGSQYNEQFF.

This clonotype was counted ten times or more. This chain joins TRBV29-1 and TRBJ1-3; the D is unclear. Per germline, CDR1 SQVTM and CDR2 ANQGSEA. V lost 6 bases, J lost 2 bases, and 8 bases lay in between. The CDR3 extends over 12 amino acids. The CDR3, as DNA: TGCAGCGTCGGGGTCCCTGGAAACACCATATATTTT. It translates to CSVGVPGNTIYF.